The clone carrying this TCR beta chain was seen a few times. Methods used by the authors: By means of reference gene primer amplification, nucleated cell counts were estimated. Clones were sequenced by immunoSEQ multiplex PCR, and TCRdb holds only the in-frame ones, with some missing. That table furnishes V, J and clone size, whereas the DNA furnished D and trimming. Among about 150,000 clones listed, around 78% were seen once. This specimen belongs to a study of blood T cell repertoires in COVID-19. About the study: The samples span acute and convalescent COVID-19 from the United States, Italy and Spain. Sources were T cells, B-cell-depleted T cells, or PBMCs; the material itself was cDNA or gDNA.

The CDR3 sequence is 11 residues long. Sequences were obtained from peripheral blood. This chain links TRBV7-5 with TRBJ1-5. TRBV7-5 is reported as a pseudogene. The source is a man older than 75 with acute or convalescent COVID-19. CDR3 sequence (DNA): TGTGTCAGAAGCTTTACGGAGCCCCAGCATTTT. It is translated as CVRSFTEPQHF.